The 14 T cell receptor beta chains listed next were all sequenced from one sample in a study of blood T cells in healthy people across ages. Sample-barcoded 5' priming and a J-beta primer mix drove a second PCR of roughly 6 to 12 cycles. TCRdb redid the calling of the 5' RACE reads with MiXCR, one entry per CDR3 protein. The profile shows 650,000 to 800,000 distinct CDR3 sequences, under 45% of them singletons. Material: blood. The receptors derive from a man aged 55 to 70 in good health.

This clonotype was counted between two and nine times. Compared with germline, one end of the junction differs, possibly owing to a read error. The V gene is TRBV7-8, the J gene TRBJ2-5; no clear D gene. CDR1 is SGHVS and CDR2 is FQNEAQ in the germline V gene. This CDR3 comprises 15 residues. The CDR3 reads CASSVAPLSQETQYF. In DNA, the CDR3 is TGTGCCAGCAGCGTAGCCCCCCTCTCACAAGAGACCCAGTACTTC.

This clonotype was seen many times. The V and J genes are TRBV4-3 and TRBJ2-1; D ambiguous. The CDR3 totals 12 residues. Per germline, CDR1 LGHNA and CDR2 YSLEER. V was pared by 0 bases and J by 8 bases, with 5 bases between. The CDR3 DNA reads as TGCGCCAGCAGCCAAGATTGGGATGAGCAGTTCTTC. This translates into CASSQDWDEQFF.

The gene calls are TRBV7-3 and TRBJ2-5; no firm D call. The length of the CDR3 is 13 residues. Germline CDR1 is SGHTA and CDR2 is FQGTGA. Trimming removed 5 bases at V and 4 bases at J, with 11 bases between. CDR3 nucleotides: TGTGCCAGCAGCCCCCCTGCCTCAGAGACCCAGTACTTC. Its protein product is CASSPPASETQYF.

This sequence joins TRBV7-6 and TRBJ2-3, with TRBD1 matching 8 bases. In germline, CDR1 is SGHVS, CDR2 FNYEAQ. The ends lost 4 bases at V and 6 bases at J; junction bases unmatched: 12. This CDR3 has 16 amino acids. The CDR3 loop reads CASSSRLGQVYDTQYF. CDR3 DNA sequence: TGTGCCAGCAGCTCCCGTTTGGGACAGGTGTACGATACGCAGTATTTT.

This clonotype showed up just a few times. This rearrangement joins TRBV5-1 to TRBJ2-1; D possibly corresponds to TRBD1 (7 bases). With 2 bases removed from V and 10 bases from J, the gap between germline ends came to 19 bases. CDR3 length: 15 residues. Germline CDR1 is SGHRS and CDR2 is YFSETQ. The CDR3: CASSLGGGRFGEQFF. The CDR3 DNA reads TGCGCCAGCAGCTTAGGAGGGGGCCGTTTCGGGGAGCAGTTCTTC.

This clonotype was seen a handful of times. The genes are TRBV6-2 or TRBV6-3 and TRBJ2-1; D uncertain. Trimming left V 4 bases short and J 2 bases short, with 12 bases between. The CDR3 totals 15 residues. The germline gives CDR1 MNHEY, CDR2 SVGEGT. CDR3 in DNA: TGTGCCAGCAGTTTCTCCAGTCCTGCCTACAATGAGCAGTTCTTC. It codes for CASSFSSPAYNEQFF.

In DNA form, the CDR3 reads TGTGCTAGTGGTCCGGGACAGGGGGACAACTATGGCTACACCTTC. It encodes CASGPGQGDNYGYTF. The chain joins TRBV12-5 to TRBJ1-2; 11 nucleotides align to TRBD1. This CDR3 is 15 amino acids long. The V segment lost 5 bases and the J segment 2 bases; nucleotides outside the gene matches: 4. Germline-derived CDR1 and CDR2 are LGHNT and FRNRAP.

The J gene is TRBJ2-2, the V gene TRBV4-3; no reliable D call. The CDR3 spans 17 residues. Germline CDR1 is LGHNA and CDR2 is YSLEER. V gave up 0 bases and J gave up 0 bases, with 11 bases separating them. CDR3: CASSQDYFTSNTGELFF. DNA for the CDR3: TGCGCCAGCAGCCAAGATTATTTCACATCGAACACCGGGGAGCTGTTTTTT.

V is TRBV20-1 and J is TRBJ2-5; D unclear. CDR1 is DFQATT, CDR2 SNEGSKA, per germline (reference sequence). This CDR3 is 14 amino acids long. Trimming took off 6 bases at V and 3 bases at J, with 17 bases between the two ends. CDR3 region: CSALSMGKEETQYF. CDR3 nucleotides: TGCAGTGCCCTATCTATGGGGAAGGAAGAGACCCAGTACTTC.

In regard to this clonotype: At one boundary the junction diverges from the germline segment, which might be a read error. The rearrangement links TRBV5-1 to TRBJ2-1; D is uncertain. The CDR3 spans 16 residues. Germline lookup yields CDR1 SGHRS and CDR2 YFSETQ. The CDR3 is CASSLSFTVPYNEQFF. The CDR3 DNA reads TGCGCCAGCAGCTTGTCGTTTACAGTCCCGTACAATGAACAGTTCTTC.

The V and J genes are TRBV7-3 and TRBJ2-1; 13 bases fit TRBD2. Germline CDR1 is SGHTA and CDR2 is FQGTGA. Trimming at V came to 4 bases and at J to 3 bases, leaving 12 bases not matched to a gene. The length of the CDR3 is 19 residues. CDR3 bases: TGTGCCAGCAGCTACGCGGGACTAGCGGGGACCTCGGGCTACAATGAGCAGTTCTTC. Protein sequence: CASSYAGLAGTSGYNEQFF.

This chain connects TRBV6-2 or TRBV6-3 to TRBJ2-1; either TRBD1 or TRBD2 may fit D (6 bases each). CDR1 is MNHEY and CDR2 is SVGEGT in the germline V gene. V shed 2 bases and J shed 0 bases, with 14 bases lying between them. The CDR3 contains 17 residues. CDR3 amino acids: CASSYRTGASSYNEQFF. The CDR3 coding sequence is TGTGCCAGCAGTTACCGAACGGGGGCCTCCTCCTACAATGAGCAGTTCTTC.

In this sample, this clonotype turned up a few times. The chain joins TRBV7-2 to TRBJ2-5; D could derive from TRBD1 or TRBD2 (5 bases each). Germline V gene lookup returns CDR1 SGHTA and CDR2 FQGNSA. Deletions cut 2 bases from V and 4 bases from J, with 14 bases between. The CDR3 covers 15 residues. The CDR3 reads CASSLSGRAPETQYF. CDR3 sequence (DNA): TGTGCCAGCAGCTTAAGCGGCAGGGCACCAGAGACCCAGTACTTC.

This clonotype was counted many times. The rearrangement links TRBV7-9 to TRBJ1-2; D may be TRBD1 (6 bases). The CDR3 totals 11 residues. Trimming pared 11 bases from V and 4 bases from J, leaving 11 bases between. Germline V gene data show CDR1 as SEHNR and CDR2 as FQNEAQ (reference sequence). The CDR3 DNA is TGTGCCGTTACAGGGACCTATGGCTACACCTTC. Translated, it gives CAVTGTYGYTF.